Presented here are 27 T cell receptor beta chains from one specimen sequenced in a study of cytomegalovirus exposure and HLA in healthy donors. TCRdb keeps only in-frame clones here, not all; method: immunoSEQ multiplex PCR. In the table there are about 220,000 clones, around nine tenths of which are singletons. Sequencing was performed on PBMCs. These receptors came from a man between 18 and 35 years old in good health and CMV-seronegative.

V is TRBV7-2 and J is TRBJ1-5; the D gene is possibly TRBD1 (6 bases). Germline loops: CDR1 SGHTA, CDR2 FQGNSA. Trimming removed 3 bases from V and 4 bases from J, with 16 bases in between. The CDR3 sequence is 16 residues long. This CDR3 reads CASSLGAGMTNQPQHF. In DNA, the CDR3 is TGTGCCAGCAGCTTGGGGGCAGGGATGACAAATCAGCCCCAGCATTTT.

The chain links TRBV11-3 to TRBJ2-3; a possible D gene is TRBD2 (5 bases). The CDR3 covers 20 residues. Germline CDR1 reads SGHNT; CDR2 reads YENEEA. V lost 5 bases, J lost 2 bases, and 29 bases lay in between. CDR3 region: CASSATTIPSGPGNTDTQYF. CDR3 coding DNA: TGTGCCAGCAGCGCGACAACCATTCCATCCGGGCCGGGGAACACAGATACGCAGTATTTT.

This chain links TRBV4-1 with TRBJ2-2; tentative D call: TRBD2 (5 bases). This CDR3 is 18 amino acids long. V was cut by 1 base and J by 5 bases, with 20 bases left in between. The germline CDR1 and CDR2 sequences are MGHRA and YSYEKL. CDR3 region: CASSQGIAGLRFTGELFF. The CDR3 region has the DNA TGCGCCAGCAGCCAAGGGATCGCGGGCCTCAGGTTTACCGGGGAGCTGTTTTTT.

V is TRBV7-9 and J is TRBJ2-7, with 7 bases aligning to TRBD1. Looked up from germline, CDR1 is SEHNR and CDR2 is FQNEAQ (reference sequence). V trimming: 5 bases; J trimming: 3 bases; junction bases outside the gene matches: 7. The CDR3 is 14 amino acids. CDR3 DNA: TGTGCCAGCAGCGCCAGGACAGGCGACTACGAGCAGTACTTC. It encodes CASSARTGDYEQYF.

A single count supports this clone. The chain joins TRBV9 to TRBJ2-5, with D possibly matching TRBD2 (5 bases). From germline, CDR1 is SGDLS and CDR2 YYNGEE. This CDR3 is built from 13 residues. The germline V and J ends were trimmed by 0 bases and 4 bases, with 7 bases remaining between them. The chain's CDR3 is CASSVVGGETQYF. The CDR3 coding sequence is TGTGCCAGCAGCGTAGTTGGAGGAGAGACCCAGTACTTC. The whole variable domain, remainder taken from reference TRBV9 and TRBJ2-5, is DSGVTQTPKHLITATGQRVTLRCSPRSGDLSVYWYQQSLDQGLQFLIQYYNGEERAKGNILERFSAQQFPDLHSELNLSSLELGDSALYFCASSVVGGETQYFGPGTRLLVL.

This rearrangement joins TRBV11-2 to TRBJ2-7, with 7 bases that match TRBD1. The V segment lost 5 bases and the J segment 1 base; nucleotides outside the gene matches: 11. CDR3 length: 16 residues. Germline V lookup: CDR1 SGHAT, CDR2 FQNNGV. CDR3 sequence: CASSPRQGRFSYEQYF. The CDR3 DNA is TGTGCCAGCAGCCCAAGACAGGGCCGATTTTCCTACGAGCAGTACTTC.

The CDR3 nucleotides are TGTGCCAGTAGTTTTGGGACAGGGTCCTACGAGCAGTACTTC. It encodes CASSFGTGSYEQYF. This chain connects TRBV19 to TRBJ2-7; 9 nucleotides line up with TRBD1. This CDR3 region has 14 residues. The germline V gene has CDR1 LNHDA and CDR2 SQIVND (reference sequence). With 5 bases clipped from V and 1 base from J, the junction kept 3 bases outside the gene matches.

The chain joins TRBV7-2 to TRBJ2-1, with 9 bases aligning to TRBD2. Looked up from germline, CDR1 is SGHTA and CDR2 is FQGNSA. This CDR3 is 15 amino acids long. V dropped 2 bases and J dropped 7; count of bases not matched to a gene: 6. The CDR3 loop reads CASSLLGGRVNEQFF. The CDR3 DNA follows: TGTGCCAGCAGCTTATTAGGCGGGAGGGTAAATGAGCAGTTCTTC.

The V gene is TRBV2, the J gene TRBJ1-2, with 10 bases identical to TRBD1. From germline, CDR1 is SNHLY and CDR2 FYNNEI. This CDR3 region has 15 residues. Trimming at V came to 5 bases and at J to 5 bases, leaving 8 bases not matched to a gene. The CDR3 region has the DNA TGTGCCAGCAGTACCCGACAGGGGGCGGTTTATGGCTACACCTTC. Translating it yields CASSTRQGAVYGYTF.

The rearrangement links TRBV4-3 to TRBJ1-2; D gene unclear. CDR3 size: 13 residues. V dropped 0 bases and J dropped 8 bases, with 10 bases sitting between them. In germline, CDR1 is LGHNA, CDR2 YSLEER. CDR3: CASSQDVGRGYTF. The CDR3 DNA reads TGCGCCAGCAGCCAAGATGTGGGCAGGGGCTACACCTTC.

The V and J genes are TRBV28 and TRBJ2-7, with D possibly TRBD2 on 6 matching bases. The ends were cut back, 2 bases at V and 0 bases at J, with 11 bases in the middle. The CDR3 extends over 15 amino acids. Germline V gene sequence: CDR1 MDHEN, CDR2 SYDVKM. CDR3 sequence: CASSLGGRSSYEQYF. CDR3 DNA: TGTGCCAGCAGTTTAGGGGGGAGGAGCTCCTACGAGCAGTACTTC.

V and J are TRBV6-5 and TRBJ2-7; D possibly corresponds to TRBD1 (5 bases). V was clipped by 2 bases and J by 0 bases, with 14 bases between them. Germline assignment: CDR1 MNHEY and CDR2 SVGAGI. CDR3 length: 16 residues. CDR3 loop: CASSYNPFDSSYEQYF. CDR3 coding DNA: TGTGCCAGCAGTTACAATCCCTTCGACAGCTCCTACGAGCAGTACTTC.

The chain couples TRBV4-3 to TRBJ1-4; D possibly corresponds to TRBD1 (5 bases). The germline V gene has CDR1 LGHNA and CDR2 YSLEER. Between the trimmed V and J ends, which lost 4 bases and 5 bases, there was a span of 17 bases. The length of the CDR3 is 16 residues. The CDR3 DNA follows: TGCGCCAGCAGCCGCGCCAAACAGGATTCGAATGAAAAACTGTTTTTT. This translates into CASSRAKQDSNEKLFF.

This chain links TRBV9 with TRBJ2-2; possible D gene TRBD2, 5 bases. V was trimmed by 4 bases and J by 5 bases, leaving 15 bases between them. The CDR3 has 15 amino acids. CDR1 and CDR2 from the germline V gene are SGDLS and YYNGEE. CDR3 sequence: CASSPRGQETGELFF. CDR3 nucleotide sequence: TGTGCCAGCAGCCCCAGAGGGCAGGAGACCGGGGAGCTGTTTTTT.

The chain couples TRBV4-1 to TRBJ1-1; D perhaps matches TRBD1 (5 bases). The germline CDR1 and CDR2 sequences are MGHRA and YSYEKL. The V end was cut by 4 bases, the J end by 1 base, with 13 bases between. CDR3 size: 15 residues. The CDR3 DNA is TGCGCCAGCAGCCCCCTCCGGCAGGGGAACACTGAAGCTTTCTTT. Its protein product is CASSPLRQGNTEAFF.

The chain is built from TRBV7-3 and TRBJ1-2; 8 bases are a match to TRBD1. The CDR3 is 12 amino acids. V trimming: 8 bases; J trimming: 10 bases; junction bases outside the gene matches: 9. Germline values: CDR1 SGHTA, CDR2 FQGTGA. The CDR3 is CASGSSGGLYTF. In DNA form, the CDR3 reads TGTGCCAGCGGATCCTCAGGGGGCCTCTACACCTTC.

V is TRBV9 and J is TRBJ2-7, with 10 bases lining up with TRBD2. This CDR3 contains 15 residues. V was clipped by 2 bases and J by 4 bases; unmatched bases: 6. The germline CDR1 and CDR2 sequences are SGDLS and YYNGEE. The CDR3 loop is CASSVLAGAGYEQYF. The CDR3 DNA reads as TGTGCCAGCAGCGTGCTAGCGGGGGCTGGTTACGAGCAGTACTTC.

This rearrangement joins TRBV5-6 to TRBJ2-5; D uncertain. Trimming cost V 0 bases and J 6 bases, with 9 bases left between them. Germline values: CDR1 SGHDT, CDR2 YYEEEE. The CDR3 contains 13 residues. CDR3 protein: CASSLGEVKTQYF. DNA of the CDR3: TGTGCCAGCAGCTTGGGCGAGGTAAAGACCCAGTACTTC. Variable domain in full (rest from reference TRBV5-6 and TRBJ2-5): DAGVTQSPTHLIKTRGQQVTLRCSPKSGHDTVSWYQQALGQGPQFIFQYYEEEERQRGNFPDRFSGHQFPNYSSELNVNALLLGDSALYLCASSLGEVKTQYFGPGTRLLVL.

The gene calls are TRBV19 and TRBJ2-2; D may be TRBD2 (6 bases). Trimming stripped 1 base from V and 6 bases from J, with 12 bases between. The germline CDR1 and CDR2 sequences are LNHDA and SQIVND (reference sequence). The CDR3 has 15 residues. The CDR3 bases are TGTGCCAGTAGTATAGCGATGGGAGGAGCCGGGGAGCTGTTTTTT. It codes for CASSIAMGGAGELFF.

This chain joins TRBV4-1 and TRBJ2-1, with 12 bases aligning to TRBD2. The CDR3 has 15 residues. Germline V gene sequence: CDR1 MGHRA, CDR2 YSYEKL. V lost 3 bases and J lost 5; bases outside the gene matches: 2. The CDR3 here is CASSHGLAGNNEQFF. CDR3 coding DNA: TGCGCCAGCAGCCACGGACTAGCGGGGAACAATGAGCAGTTCTTC.

V usage is TRBV19 and J usage is TRBJ1-3; D not certain. The germline gives CDR1 LNHDA, CDR2 SQIVND (reference sequence). The CDR3 sequence is 14 residues long. V shed 7 bases and J shed 0 bases, with 10 bases lying between them. CDR3 DNA: TGTGCCAGTACGGGAACTTACTCTGGAAACACCATATATTTT. It encodes CASTGTYSGNTIYF. Full variable domain (rest looked up from reference TRBV19 and TRBJ1-3): DGGITQSPKYLFRKEGQNVTLSCEQNLNHDAMYWYRQDPGQGLRLIYYSQIVNDFQKGDIAEGYSVSREKKESFPLTVTSAQKNPTAFYLCASTGTYSGNTIYFGEGSWLTVV.

The chain couples TRBV25-1 to TRBJ1-3; D not resolved. Germline V CDR1 and CDR2: MGHDK, SYGVNS. This CDR3 is 15 amino acids long. The V gene lost 3 bases and the J gene lost 0 bases, with 9 bases spanning the gap. The CDR3 protein is CASSDRHHSGNTIYF. The CDR3, as DNA: TGTGCCAGCAGTGACCGACACCACTCTGGAAACACCATATATTTT. The full variable domain, rest sourced from reference TRBV25-1 and TRBJ1-3, is EADIYQTPRYLVIGTGKKITLECSQTMGHDKMYWYQQDPGMELHLIHYSYGVNSTEKGDLSSESTVSRIRTEHFPLTLESARPSHTSQYLCASSDRHHSGNTIYFGEGSWLTVV.

The V and J genes are TRBV5-4 and TRBJ2-3; 7 nucleotides align to TRBD2. Germline V gene data show CDR1 as SGHNT and CDR2 as YYREEE (reference sequence). This CDR3 is built from 14 residues. V gave up 7 bases and J gave up 5 bases; unmatched junction bases: 10. The CDR3, as DNA: TGTGCCAGCGGAGCGGGATGGGGGGTAGATACGCAGTATTTT. Residues: CASGAGWGVDTQYF.

The chain combines TRBV5-5 with TRBJ1-2, with D unclear. Trimming pared 1 base from V and 3 bases from J, leaving 13 bases between. This CDR3 is built from 15 residues. The V gene's germline CDR1 is SGHKS and CDR2 YYEKEE (reference sequence). The CDR3 bases are TGTGCCAGCAGCTTGTGGCCGACTATATACTATGGCTACACCTTC. It is translated as CASSLWPTIYYGYTF.

The rearrangement joins TRBV28 to TRBJ1-1; 9 positions agree with TRBD1. V dropped 7 bases and J dropped 8; count of bases not matched to a gene: 8. This CDR3 is built from 13 residues. Germline CDR1 MDHEN, CDR2 SYDVKM. CDR3 amino acids: CASTEDRGGEAFF. For the CDR3, the DNA is TGTGCCAGCACTGAGGACAGGGGAGGGGAAGCTTTCTTT.

The rearrangement joins TRBV2 to TRBJ2-4; 7 nucleotides match TRBD1. This CDR3 is 14 amino acids long. With 5 bases clipped from V and 10 bases from J, the junction kept 11 bases outside the gene matches. Germline values: CDR1 SNHLY, CDR2 FYNNEI. The CDR3 DNA reads TGTGCCAGCAGTACGGACCGGGACAGCCTTATTCAGTACTTC. Translated, it gives CASSTDRDSLIQYF.

The rearrangement joins TRBV28 to TRBJ1-6; no reliable D call. Trimming stripped 2 bases from V and 0 bases from J, with 11 bases between. CDR1 is MDHEN, CDR2 SYDVKM, per germline. There are 17 residues in the CDR3. The CDR3 sequence: CASSLPPGSSYNSPLHF. CDR3 coding DNA: TGTGCCAGCAGTTTACCTCCCGGGAGCTCCTATAATTCACCCCTCCACTTT.